This entry describes one TCR beta chain. The assay was immunoSEQ multiplex PCR, and TCRdb's table has in-frame clones only and misses some. The sample lists approximately 110,000 clones, roughly nine tenths occurring once. These data come from a study of PD-1 blockade in classical Hodgkin lymphoma. Stated time point: cycle 4 day 1 (C4D1), after around six weeks of nivolumab. Every patient had relapsed following autologous stem cell transplantation, and cohorts differed in brentuximab vedotin exposure. Sequenced here: peripheral blood mononuclear cells (PBMCs), sampled before the fourth cycle of nivolumab. This sequence was found in a human donor with classical Hodgkin lymphoma.

CDR3 DNA: TGTGCCAGCAGTTCCTGGACGGGGGAAGAAAAACTGTTTTTT. Its protein is CASSSWTGEEKLFF. The chain combines TRBV28 with TRBJ1-4, with D perhaps matching TRBD1 (5 bases). The CDR3 consists of 14 residues. Germline V gene data show CDR1 as MDHEN and CDR2 as SYDVKM. Trimming left V 4 bases short and J 8 bases short, with 14 bases between.